Listed below are T cell receptor beta chains from one sample, sequenced in a study of T-cell memory formation after mild COVID-19. Each CDR3 protein is one row after TCRdb ran MiXCR on the 5' RACE reads. The table records 280,000 or so distinct CDR3 sequences, roughly 8.2% of them present only once. The sample taken for sequencing was PBMCs or a T cell subset sorted from them (not recorded which). Receptors originate from a man aged 18 to 29 who had mild COVID-19 (a few samples of this study predate the infection). Cell type and time point are not known. Each CDR3 is given with its conserved first and last residue. The order of the fields is V gene, J gene, CDR3 length, D gene, clone size, CDR3 DNA, CDR3 protein. The D gene is left open where the match is weak. Part of the rows lack a size; the others show once, few, many or a class for expanded clones.

V gene: TRBV20-1
J gene: TRBJ2-1
CDR3 length: 14
D gene: -
clone size: few
CDR3 DNA: TGCAGTGCTAGAGGGACGGTCACCTACAATGAGCAGTTCTTC
CDR3 protein: CSARGTVTYNEQFF

V gene: TRBV24-1
J gene: TRBJ2-1
CDR3 length: 15
D gene: TRBD1
clone size: few
CDR3 DNA: TGTGCCACCAGTGATCCCGGGACAGGGGACAATGAGCAGTTCTTC
CDR3 protein: CATSDPGTGDNEQFF

V gene: TRBV12-3/TRBV12-4
J gene: TRBJ2-1
CDR3 length: 12
D gene: -
clone size: many
CDR3 DNA: TGTGCCAGCAGTTTTGCCGCCCGTGAGCAGTTCTTC
CDR3 protein: CASSFAAREQFF

V gene: TRBV7-9
J gene: TRBJ2-5
CDR3 length: 15
D gene: -
clone size: few
CDR3 DNA: TGTGCCAGCAGCTCACGACAGGAACCACAAGAGACCCAGTACTTC
CDR3 protein: CASSSRQEPQETQYF

V gene: TRBV20-1
J gene: TRBJ2-5
CDR3 length: 14
D gene: TRBD1
clone size: few
CDR3 DNA: TGCAGTGCTGAACGGCAGGGGGCTGGGGAGACCCAGTACTTC
CDR3 protein: CSAERQGAGETQYF

V gene: TRBV6-2/TRBV6-3
J gene: TRBJ1-5
CDR3 length: 12
D gene: -
clone size: -
CDR3 DNA: TGTGCCAGCGGACGTGGAGGTCAGCCCCAGCATTTT
CDR3 protein: CASGRGGQPQHF

V gene: TRBV5-4
J gene: TRBJ2-7
CDR3 length: 14
D gene: TRBD1
clone size: -
CDR3 DNA: TGTGCCAGCAGCTTGGAACAGGGGTCATACGAGCAGTACTTC
CDR3 protein: CASSLEQGSYEQYF

V gene: TRBV5-8
J gene: TRBJ2-4
CDR3 length: 19
D gene: TRBD2
clone size: few
CDR3 DNA: TGTGCCAGCAGCGTCGGACTAGCGGGGGGGTTGTCAGGCAAAAACATTCAGTACTTC
CDR3 protein: CASSVGLAGGLSGKNIQYF

V gene: TRBV6-5
J gene: TRBJ1-1
CDR3 length: 12
D gene: -
clone size: -
CDR3 DNA: TGTGCCAGCATTACACGAGGGACTGAAGCTTTCTTT
CDR3 protein: CASITRGTEAFF

V gene: TRBV29-1
J gene: TRBJ1-5
CDR3 length: 13
D gene: -
clone size: few
CDR3 DNA: TGCAGCGTCGGAGGGGGAAGCAATCAGCCCCAGCATTTT
CDR3 protein: CSVGGGSNQPQHF

V gene: TRBV25-1
J gene: TRBJ2-6
CDR3 length: 21
D gene: -
clone size: -
CDR3 DNA: TGTGCCAGCAGTGCATTGGCTTCCGAGAAGCCTACATGGCGAGGGGCCAACGTCCTGACTTTC
CDR3 protein: CASSALASEKPTWRGANVLTF

V gene: TRBV6-2/TRBV6-3
J gene: TRBJ2-1
CDR3 length: 11
D gene: -
clone size: -
CDR3 DNA: TGTGCCAGCAGTCAAGGGGATGAGCAGTTCTTC
CDR3 protein: CASSQGDEQFF

V gene: TRBV20-1
J gene: TRBJ2-1
CDR3 length: 15
D gene: TRBD2
clone size: many
CDR3 DNA: TGCAGTGCTGCGACCGGGACTAGTAATCTCGGTGAGCAGTTCTTC
CDR3 protein: CSAATGTSNLGEQFF

V gene: TRBV12-3/TRBV12-4
J gene: TRBJ1-1
CDR3 length: 13
D gene: -
clone size: many
CDR3 DNA: TGTGCCAGCAGTAAAACAGGGATGTCTGAAGCTTTCTTT
CDR3 protein: CASSKTGMSEAFF

V gene: TRBV5-8
J gene: TRBJ2-3
CDR3 length: 16
D gene: TRBD1
clone size: -
CDR3 DNA: TGTGCCAGCAGCGGAGGGACAGGGTTTAGCACAGATACGCAGTATTTT
CDR3 protein: CASSGGTGFSTDTQYF

V gene: TRBV12-3/TRBV12-4
J gene: TRBJ1-5
CDR3 length: 14
D gene: -
clone size: many
CDR3 DNA: TGTGCCAGCAGTTTAAGAGGGACGGATCAGCCCCAGCATTTT
CDR3 protein: CASSLRGTDQPQHF

V gene: TRBV4-3
J gene: TRBJ2-1
CDR3 length: 19
D gene: -
clone size: -
CDR3 DNA: TGCGCCAGCAGCCAAGAACAGCTAGCGCAGCCAGGGCCGAACAATGAGCAGTTCTTC
CDR3 protein: CASSQEQLAQPGPNNEQFF

V gene: TRBV6-5
J gene: TRBJ2-3
CDR3 length: 16
D gene: -
clone size: -
CDR3 DNA: TGTGCCAGCAGACCCTTGAGGGGGGTCCGCACAGATACGCAGTATTTT
CDR3 protein: CASRPLRGVRTDTQYF

V gene: TRBV7-7
J gene: TRBJ2-3
CDR3 length: 13
D gene: -
clone size: -
CDR3 DNA: TGTGCCAGCAGCTCCCAATACACAGATACGCAGTATTTT
CDR3 protein: CASSSQYTDTQYF

V gene: TRBV5-1
J gene: TRBJ2-3
CDR3 length: 16
D gene: -
clone size: -
CDR3 DNA: TGCGCCAGCACGTCCCCGACAGGTGTGAGTACAGATACGCAGTATTTT
CDR3 protein: CASTSPTGVSTDTQYF

V gene: TRBV7-6
J gene: TRBJ2-1
CDR3 length: 16
D gene: TRBD1
clone size: -
CDR3 DNA: TGTGCCAGCAGCGCCTGGTGGGGACAGGGGGTAAATGAGCAGTTCTTC
CDR3 protein: CASSAWWGQGVNEQFF

V gene: TRBV19
J gene: TRBJ1-1
CDR3 length: 13
D gene: -
clone size: few
CDR3 DNA: TGTGCCAGTGCTGAGACGTCGAACACTGAAGCTTTCTTT
CDR3 protein: CASAETSNTEAFF

V gene: TRBV29-1
J gene: TRBJ1-5
CDR3 length: 14
D gene: TRBD1
clone size: -
CDR3 DNA: TGCAGCGCTCAAGACAGGGATTACAATCAGCCCCAGCATTTT
CDR3 protein: CSAQDRDYNQPQHF

V gene: TRBV5-1
J gene: TRBJ2-5
CDR3 length: 15
D gene: -
clone size: many
CDR3 DNA: TGCGCCAGCAGCCTGGACAACCGAGGAAGAGAGACCCAGTACTTC
CDR3 protein: CASSLDNRGRETQYF

V gene: TRBV10-3
J gene: TRBJ1-3
CDR3 length: 17
D gene: TRBD1
clone size: -
CDR3 DNA: TGTGCCATCAGGAGCGAATGGACAGGGAACTCTGGAAACACCATATATTTT
CDR3 protein: CAIRSEWTGNSGNTIYF

V gene: TRBV3-1
J gene: TRBJ1-1
CDR3 length: 13
D gene: -
clone size: few
CDR3 DNA: TGTGCCAGCAGCCAAGGGGGCACCGCTGAAGCTTTCTTT
CDR3 protein: CASSQGGTAEAFF

V gene: TRBV5-1
J gene: TRBJ1-2
CDR3 length: 16
D gene: TRBD1
clone size: -
CDR3 DNA: TGCGCCAGCAGCCAATTTCGGGACAGATCTAACTATGGCTACACCTTC
CDR3 protein: CASSQFRDRSNYGYTF

V gene: TRBV4-3
J gene: TRBJ2-6
CDR3 length: 16
D gene: -
clone size: -
CDR3 DNA: TGCGCCAGCAGCCTCGAGAGGGGAACTGGGGCCAACGTCCTGACTTTC
CDR3 protein: CASSLERGTGANVLTF

V gene: TRBV11-2
J gene: TRBJ1-6
CDR3 length: 14
D gene: -
clone size: -
CDR3 DNA: TGTGCCAGCAGCTTTGCGGACAAGGATTCACCCCTCCACTTT
CDR3 protein: CASSFADKDSPLHF

V gene: TRBV4-3
J gene: TRBJ2-3
CDR3 length: 17
D gene: -
clone size: -
CDR3 DNA: TGCGCCAGCAGCCAAGCACGGACGGGGTTGGTAGCAGATACGCAGTATTTT
CDR3 protein: CASSQARTGLVADTQYF

V gene: TRBV29-1
J gene: TRBJ1-1
CDR3 length: 11
D gene: -
clone size: few
CDR3 DNA: TGCAGCGTTGTGGGGGGCTTGCAAGAAACATTT
CDR3 protein: CSVVGGLQETF

V gene: TRBV5-4
J gene: TRBJ2-5
CDR3 length: 13
D gene: -
clone size: few
CDR3 DNA: TGTGCCAGCAACTTGGACGGGGAAGAGACCCAGTACTTC
CDR3 protein: CASNLDGEETQYF

V gene: TRBV7-3
J gene: TRBJ2-1
CDR3 length: 15
D gene: TRBD2
clone size: -
CDR3 DNA: TGTGCCAGCAGCCAATCGGCGGGGGGCTTTTATGAGCAGTTCTTC
CDR3 protein: CASSQSAGGFYEQFF

V gene: TRBV5-1
J gene: TRBJ2-2
CDR3 length: 15
D gene: -
clone size: -
CDR3 DNA: TGCGCCAGCAGCTTGGTTGTGGCGAACACCGGGGAGCTGTTTTTT
CDR3 protein: CASSLVVANTGELFF

V gene: TRBV5-1
J gene: TRBJ2-2
CDR3 length: 16
D gene: -
clone size: -
CDR3 DNA: TGCGCCAGCAGCTCCGGCCCCCAAGGCGACACCGGGGAGCTGTTTTTT
CDR3 protein: CASSSGPQGDTGELFF

V gene: TRBV12-3/TRBV12-4
J gene: TRBJ2-5
CDR3 length: 14
D gene: TRBD1
clone size: few
CDR3 DNA: TGTGCCAGCAGGTCACAGGGGTCCCGGGAGACCCAGTACTTC
CDR3 protein: CASRSQGSRETQYF

V gene: TRBV6-2/TRBV6-3
J gene: TRBJ1-1
CDR3 length: 15
D gene: -
clone size: many
CDR3 DNA: TGTGCCAGCAGTTCCCACCGGGGGTCGAACACTGAAGCTTTCTTT
CDR3 protein: CASSSHRGSNTEAFF

V gene: TRBV7-2
J gene: TRBJ1-3
CDR3 length: 15
D gene: -
clone size: -
CDR3 DNA: TGTGCCAGCAGCATTGGACAATTCTCTGGAAACACCATATATTTT
CDR3 protein: CASSIGQFSGNTIYF

V gene: TRBV6-1
J gene: TRBJ2-5
CDR3 length: 13
D gene: TRBD2
clone size: many
CDR3 DNA: TGTGCCATCCCGACTAGCTCGTCGGAGACCCAGTACTTC
CDR3 protein: CAIPTSSSETQYF

V gene: TRBV20-1
J gene: TRBJ2-7
CDR3 length: 13
D gene: -
clone size: many
CDR3 DNA: TGCAGTGCCCCCTCACGGGGGACGGGGGAGCAGTACTTC
CDR3 protein: CSAPSRGTGEQYF

V gene: TRBV6-2/TRBV6-3
J gene: TRBJ2-3
CDR3 length: 16
D gene: TRBD1
clone size: -
CDR3 DNA: TGTGCCAGCGCCTCCCCGGGACAGGGGGCAAGGGATACGCAGTATTTT
CDR3 protein: CASASPGQGARDTQYF

V gene: TRBV5-1
J gene: TRBJ1-1
CDR3 length: 13
D gene: -
clone size: -
CDR3 DNA: TGCGCCAGTATGCTCACAGAAAACACTGAAGCTTTCTTT
CDR3 protein: CASMLTENTEAFF

V gene: TRBV3-1
J gene: TRBJ2-3
CDR3 length: 17
D gene: -
clone size: -
CDR3 DNA: TGTGCCAGCAGCCATTGGGGTAGCGAGGCTAGCACAGATACGCAGTATTTT
CDR3 protein: CASSHWGSEASTDTQYF

V gene: TRBV5-1
J gene: TRBJ1-1
CDR3 length: 13
D gene: -
clone size: -
CDR3 DNA: TGCGCCAGCAGCTACGGGAGCGGCCCTGAAGCTTTCTTT
CDR3 protein: CASSYGSGPEAFF

V gene: TRBV18
J gene: TRBJ2-3
CDR3 length: 17
D gene: TRBD2
clone size: many
CDR3 DNA: TGTGCCAGCTCACCGGTGGCTAGCGGGGCAACCGGAGATACGCAGTATTTT
CDR3 protein: CASSPVASGATGDTQYF

V gene: TRBV19
J gene: TRBJ1-1
CDR3 length: 12
D gene: -
clone size: -
CDR3 DNA: TGTGCCAGTAGATTCAGGGATTCTGAAGCTTTCTTT
CDR3 protein: CASRFRDSEAFF